The 27 T cell receptor beta chains in this list originate from one sample, sequenced in a study of early T cells in non-severe SARS-CoV-2 infection. TCRdb re-analysed the 5' RACE reads in MiXCR, keeping a single row per CDR3 protein. The table records fewer than 70,000 distinct CDR3 sequences, around 12% of them present only once. The sample taken for sequencing was whole blood. The receptors were gathered from an adult who was a healthcare worker with PCR-confirmed SARS-CoV-2 infection or an uninfected control (not recorded which).

This clonotype was detected only a few times. The V gene is TRBV6-6, the J gene TRBJ2-3, with TRBD1 matching 10 bases. V shed 5 bases, J shed 15 bases, and the junction held 8 bases outside the gene matches. CDR1 is MNHNY, CDR2 SVGAGI, per germline (reference sequence). This CDR3 has 12 residues. CDR3: CASSTGQGVTYF. In nucleotides, the CDR3 is TGTGCCAGCAGTACAGGACAGGGGGTTACATATTTT.

This clonotype was observed a handful of times. This chain connects TRBV5-1 to TRBJ2-7, with 8 bases fitting TRBD2. Germline V lookup: CDR1 SGHRS, CDR2 YFSETQ. The CDR3 totals 14 residues. Losses at the gene ends were 0 bases for V and 7 bases for J; bases not matched to a gene: 6. The CDR3 spells CASSLAGGIREQYF. In DNA, the CDR3 is TGCGCCAGCAGCTTGGCGGGGGGGATAAGGGAGCAGTACTTC.

This clonotype was picked up a small number of times. This chain joins TRBV7-9 and TRBJ2-6; D is undetermined. The CDR3 sequence is 12 residues long. CDR1 is SEHNR and CDR2 is FQNEAQ in the germline V gene (reference sequence). V lost 1 base and J lost 12, with 7 bases in between. DNA of the CDR3: TGTGCCAGCAGCTTAGTGCCTGGCGTCCTGACTTTC. It encodes CASSLVPGVLTF.

This clonotype was observed a handful of times. The V call is TRBV12-3 or TRBV12-4, the J call TRBJ1-2; 12 bases line up with TRBD1. This CDR3 contains 16 residues. V lost 6 bases, J lost 3 bases, and 8 bases stayed unmatched. The CDR3 bases are TGTGCCAGCAGCCCCGGGACAGGGGGCTTTTACTATGGCTACACCTTC. It codes for CASSPGTGGFYYGYTF.

This clonotype was counted between two and nine times. This chain uses TRBV11-1 with TRBJ1-1, with a weak D call TRBD1 (5 bases). V was cut by 5 bases and J by 8 bases, with 18 bases left in between. The CDR3 has 14 amino acids. Germline loops: CDR1 SGHAT, CDR2 FQDESV (reference sequence). This chain's CDR3 is CASSQQGAGQEAFF. CDR3 coding DNA: TGTGCCAGCAGCCAACAAGGGGCAGGGCAAGAAGCTTTCTTT.

The rearrangement links TRBV7-9 to TRBJ2-4, with D perhaps matching TRBD1 (6 bases). Per the germline V gene, CDR1 is SEHNR and CDR2 is FQNEAQ (reference sequence). The germline V and J ends were trimmed by 5 bases and 8 bases, with 16 bases remaining between them. CDR3 length equals 14 residues. CDR3 sequence (DNA): TGTGCCAGCAGCCCACCCGGGACAACAGACATTCAGTACTTC. This encodes CASSPPGTTDIQYF.

This clonotype has only a few counts. The chain employs TRBV2 and TRBJ2-5, with 9 bases identical to TRBD1. The CDR3 is made up of 15 amino acids. After removal of 6 bases from V and 5 bases from J, the junction contained 10 bases not matched to a gene. Per germline, CDR1 SNHLY and CDR2 FYNNEI. The CDR3 region has the DNA TGTGCCAGCAGGACCCGGGACAGGGCATCCGAGACCCAGTACTTC. Translation gives CASRTRDRASETQYF.

This clonotype was detected many times. The chain has TRBV28 and TRBJ2-6; D gene unclear. V was trimmed by 6 bases and J by 1 base, leaving 4 bases between them. Germline V gene lookup returns CDR1 MDHEN and CDR2 SYDVKM. The CDR3 loop spans 13 amino acids. The CDR3 coding sequence is TGTGCCAGCAGCCCATCTGGGGCCAACGTCCTGACTTTC. Translating gives CASSPSGANVLTF.

The chain has TRBV2 and TRBJ2-7, with a tentative D call TRBD1 (6 bases). Between the trimmed V and J ends, which lost 9 bases and 2 bases, there was a span of 14 bases. Germline V lookup: CDR1 SNHLY, CDR2 FYNNEI. The length of the CDR3 is 13 residues. In nucleotides, the CDR3 is TGTGCCAGACAGGGTCGGGTCCCCTACGAGCAGTACTTC. Amino acids: CARQGRVPYEQYF. The variable domain in full, completed from reference TRBV2 and TRBJ2-7, reads EPEVTQTPSHQVTQMGQEVILRCVPISNHLYFYWYRQILGQKVEFLVSFYNNEISEKSEIFDDQFSVERPDGSNFTLKIRSTKLEDSAMYFCARQGRVPYEQYFGPGTRLTVT.

The chain links TRBV29-1 to TRBJ2-1; D not certain. The germline CDR1 and CDR2 sequences are SQVTM and ANQGSEA. CDR3 length: 10 residues. Trimming took 6 bases from V and 10 from J, leaving 10 bases between them. The CDR3 DNA follows: TGCAGCGTCGTTAAAAGCGAGCAGTTCTTC. Protein sequence: CSVVKSEQFF.

This clonotype was seen repeatedly, ten times or more. The gene calls are TRBV10-1 and TRBJ2-5; 8 bases match TRBD1. The CDR3 totals 15 residues. The V gene's germline CDR1 is WNHNN and CDR2 SYGVQD (reference sequence). V shed 3 bases, J shed 5 bases, and the junction held 8 bases outside the gene matches. CDR3: CASSDPGQGVETQYF. The CDR3 DNA reads TGCGCCAGCAGTGACCCCGGACAGGGTGTGGAGACCCAGTACTTC.

This clonotype was observed a few times. The rearrangement joins TRBV5-5 to TRBJ1-6; D not certain. This CDR3 is built from 14 residues. Germline values: CDR1 SGHKS, CDR2 YYEKEE (reference sequence). V was cut by 0 bases and J by 10 bases, with 11 bases left in between. The CDR3 loop is CASSLVPGSSPLHF. DNA of the CDR3: TGTGCCAGCAGCTTGGTTCCGGGCAGCTCACCCCTCCACTTT.

This clonotype was picked up many times. V is TRBV5-1 and J is TRBJ1-2; tentatively, D is TRBD1 (5 bases). This CDR3 comprises 16 residues. The V and J ends lost 4 bases and 4 bases respectively, with 20 bases between them. Germline-derived CDR1 and CDR2 are SGHRS and YFSETQ. The CDR3 loop is CASSDTPEGRFYGYTF. Written as DNA, the CDR3 is TGCGCCAGCAGCGATACCCCCGAGGGACGGTTCTATGGCTACACCTTC.

The V and J genes are TRBV28 and TRBJ2-4, with TRBD1 identical over 9 bases. V was pared by 4 bases and J by 7 bases, with 2 bases of the junction left unmatched. In germline, CDR1 is MDHEN, CDR2 SYDVKM. CDR3 length: 13 residues. The DNA for the CDR3 is TGTGCCAGCAGTTCCGGGACAGGGAACATTCAGTACTTC. Amino acid sequence: CASSSGTGNIQYF.

This clonotype was recorded at least ten times. V is TRBV10-3 and J is TRBJ2-7; TRBD2 matches 7 bases. The junction had 10 bases not matched to a gene; V was cut back by 2 bases and J by 3 bases. The CDR3 length is 16 residues. Germline CDR1 ENHRY, CDR2 SYGVKD. The DNA for the CDR3 is TGTGCCATCAGTGAGGGGCCTAGCGGAGCCCACTACGAGCAGTACTTC. It specifies CAISEGPSGAHYEQYF.

The chain is built from TRBV11-3 and TRBJ2-1; 9 bases are a match to TRBD2. In germline, CDR1 is SGHNT, CDR2 YENEEA. This CDR3 region has 13 residues. Trimming took 6 bases from V and 9 from J; bases not matched to a gene: 6. The CDR3 DNA sequence: TGTGCCAGCAGTCCGCGGGGGGGCCCTGAGCAGTTCTTC. It translates to CASSPRGGPEQFF.

This clonotype was seen at least ten times. The rearrangement uses TRBV6-1 and TRBJ1-5; TRBD1 matches at 7 bases. The CDR3 runs 15 residues. The junction had 8 bases not matched to a gene; V was cut back by 4 bases and J by 5 bases. Germline V gene data show CDR1 as MNHNS and CDR2 as SASEGT. The CDR3 bases are TGTGCCAGCAGTGTGGAGACAGGGTCTTATCAGCCCCAGCATTTT. It translates to CASSVETGSYQPQHF.

This clonotype was seen more than once but under ten times. The V gene is TRBV28, the J gene TRBJ2-5; D remains ambiguous. This CDR3 region has 13 residues. Germline CDR1 and CDR2: MDHEN and SYDVKM. V was trimmed by 3 bases and J by 2 bases, leaving 7 bases between them. CDR3 DNA sequence: TGTGCCAGCAGTTTTAACTGGCAAGAGACCCAGTACTTC. It specifies CASSFNWQETQYF.

This clonotype was detected ten times or more. The CDR3 protein is CASTSQRDREQYF. CDR3 nucleotides: TGTGCCAGCACCTCCCAGCGGGATCGCGAGCAGTACTTC. The chain links TRBV16 to TRBJ2-7, with 7 positions matching TRBD2. With V trimmed by 7 bases and J by 6 bases, 9 bases remained unmatched. The CDR3 sequence is 13 residues long. Per the germline V gene, CDR1 is KGHSY and CDR2 is FQNENV.

The rearrangement links TRBV7-9 to TRBJ2-7; no clear D gene. Germline assignment: CDR1 SEHNR and CDR2 FQNEAQ (reference sequence). This CDR3 contains 15 residues. Trimming shortened V by 2 bases and J by 4 bases, and 15 bases separated the two germline ends. Here the CDR3 DNA reads TGTGCCAGCAGCTTATGGGGTAGCAGCCAGTACGAGCAGTACTTC. Translated, it gives CASSLWGSSQYEQYF.

V usage is TRBV15 and J usage is TRBJ2-5; TRBD2 might be the D (6 bases). Between the trimmed V and J ends, which lost 5 bases and 1 base, there was a span of 14 bases. This CDR3 has 15 amino acids. Germline CDR1 reads LNHNV; CDR2 reads YYDKDF (reference sequence). CDR3 in DNA: TGTGCCACCAGCCCAGGAGGGGATACCCAAGAGACCCAGTACTTC. Amino acid sequence: CATSPGGDTQETQYF.

This sequence joins TRBV9 and TRBJ2-7; D is possibly TRBD2 (6 bases). The CDR3 totals 14 residues. Germline V CDR1 and CDR2: SGDLS, YYNGEE. Trimming removed 0 bases at V and 9 bases at J, with 16 bases between. For the CDR3, the DNA is TGTGCCAGCAGCGTAGAAACGTGGAGGGGCACGCAGTACTTC. It is translated as CASSVETWRGTQYF. Filled out from reference TRBV9 and TRBJ2-7, the complete variable domain reads DSGVTQTPKHLITATGQRVTLRCSPRSGDLSVYWYQQSLDQGLQFLIQYYNGEERAKGNILERFSAQQFPDLHSELNLSSLELGDSALYFCASSVETWRGTQYFGPGTRLTVT.

This clonotype was counted ten times or more. CDR3: CASSLVPGAFRMNTEAFF. CDR3 sequence (DNA): TGCGCCAGCAGCTTGGTTCCAGGTGCGTTTCGGATGAACACTGAAGCTTTCTTT. The V and J genes are TRBV5-1 and TRBJ1-1; D ambiguous. This CDR3 is built from 18 residues. V gave up 0 bases and J gave up 0 bases, with 18 bases separating them. CDR1 SGHRS and CDR2 YFSETQ come from the germline V gene.

The chain carries TRBV18 and TRBJ2-1, with TRBD2 matching over 10 bases. This CDR3 comprises 15 residues. V lost 5 bases and J lost 4; bases outside the gene matches: 5. Germline V gene lookup returns CDR1 KGHSH and CDR2 LQKENI. Written as DNA, the CDR3 is TGTGCCAGCTCATCGCTAGCGGGGGATTACAATGAGCAGTTCTTC. Protein sequence: CASSSLAGDYNEQFF.

The table lists this clonotype with many counts. The chain uses TRBV7-2 and TRBJ2-4, with TRBD2 identical over 9 bases. This CDR3 is 14 amino acids long. Germline V gene data show CDR1 as SGHTA and CDR2 as FQGNSA. The J segment lost 4 bases and the V segment lost 6 bases, leaving 4 bases of the junction unmatched. CDR3 bases: TGTGCCAGCAGTCAGAGCGGGGGGAAAAACATTCAGTACTTC. Protein product: CASSQSGGKNIQYF.

This clonotype was counted between two and nine times. This chain uses TRBV29-1 with TRBJ2-5, with D possibly TRBD2 on 5 matching bases. CDR1 and CDR2 from the germline V gene are SQVTM and ANQGSEA. Trimming took 7 bases from V and 1 from J, leaving 22 bases between them. This CDR3 is built from 16 residues. In DNA form, the CDR3 reads TGCAGCGCCGACGGTGGGTTGGAGGATCCCCAAGAGACCCAGTACTTC. Its protein is CSADGGLEDPQETQYF.

The chain combines TRBV9 with TRBJ2-7, with 10 positions matching TRBD2. The J segment lost 6 bases and the V segment lost 0 bases, leaving 3 bases of the junction unmatched. From germline, CDR1 is SGDLS and CDR2 YYNGEE. This CDR3 is 14 amino acids long. The CDR3 here is CASSVASGSPEQYF. CDR3 coding DNA: TGTGCCAGCAGCGTAGCTAGCGGGAGCCCCGAGCAGTACTTC.